One T cell receptor beta chain is described in this entry. The data are from a study of blood T cell repertoires in COVID-19. Study details: T cells, B-cell-depleted T cells, or PBMCs supplied cDNA or gDNA.

CDR3 length equals 18 residues. Germline V gene data show CDR1 as LNHDA and CDR2 as SQIVND (reference sequence). After removal of 1 base from V and 2 bases from J, the junction contained 11 bases not matched to a gene. In the original analysis: Estimates of nucleated cell counts were drawn from the amplification of reference gene primers. TCRdb's table, derived via immunoSEQ multiplex PCR, lists solely in-frame clones and lacks some. That table furnishes V, J and clone size, whereas the DNA furnished D and trimming. The sample carries tens of thousands of clones, approximately 81% recorded once. The TCR sequence derives from a woman in her thirties or forties with acute COVID-19. This chain joins TRBV19 and TRBJ2-1, with 7 bases that match TRBD2. Material for sequencing was PBMCs or T cells enriched from blood (not recorded which). The CDR3 loop reads CASSIGLSGGRAYNEQFF. The CDR3 region has the DNA TGTGCCAGTAGTATAGGGTTGTCGGGGGGAAGGGCCTACAATGAGCAGTTCTTC.